This T cell receptor (beta chain) stems from a study of T-cell memory formation after mild COVID-19. TCRdb passed the 5' RACE reads through MiXCR, listing each CDR3 protein once. The data contain approximately 480,000 distinct CDR3 sequences, 18% of them seen just once; the ten biggest clones take up 10% to 15%. Germline-derived CDR1 and CDR2 are SGHAT and FQNNGV. The CDR3 has 14 amino acids. V lost 5 bases to trimming and J lost 8 bases; unmatched junction nucleotides: 9. This clonotype was sampled from an adult woman who had mild COVID-19 (a few samples of this study predate the infection). Cell type and time point are not known. Sequencing was done on a sample of PBMCs or a T cell subset sorted from them (not recorded which). V is TRBV11-2 and J is TRBJ1-2; 9 nucleotides line up with TRBD1. DNA of the CDR3: TGTGCCAGCAGCCCCGTCGGGACAGGGAGCGGCTACACCTTC. Its translation is CASSPVGTGSGYTF.